Each of the 11 T cell receptor beta chains below was sequenced from the same sample in a study of cytomegalovirus exposure and HLA in healthy donors. PCR used 60 Vbeta primers and 13 Jbeta primers. Clones were read by immunoSEQ multiplex PCR, and TCRdb kept only the in-frame ones, dropping some. The data hold 88,000 or so clones, with approximately 62% observed a single time. The sample taken for sequencing was PBMCs. The receptor source for this set is a male donor in good health and CMV-seropositive.

This chain uses TRBV30 with TRBJ2-2; possible D gene TRBD2, 6 bases. Germline lookup yields CDR1 GTSNPN and CDR2 SVGIG (reference sequence). Trimming left V 3 bases short and J 0 bases short, with 14 bases between. This CDR3 has 16 amino acids. CDR3 sequence (DNA): TGTGCCTGGAGAGTCCGGGGGAGTTCGAACACCGGGGAGCTGTTTTTT. It yields the protein CAWRVRGSSNTGELFF.

This clone occurred a few times. V gene TRBV5-1 combines with J gene TRBJ1-1, with D perhaps matching TRBD1 (6 bases). This CDR3 region has 13 residues. V lost 0 bases and J 8 bases, leaving 11 bases between the germline ends. In germline, CDR1 is SGHRS, CDR2 YFSETQ. The CDR3 loop reads CASSLVRTGEAFF. The CDR3 nucleotides are TGCGCCAGCAGCTTGGTTCGCACAGGGGAAGCTTTCTTT.

J is TRBJ2-2 and V is TRBV6-9; 11 nucleotides align to TRBD2. Germline loops: CDR1 MNHGY, CDR2 SVAAGI. The CDR3 spans 16 residues. The J segment lost 4 bases and the V segment lost 4 bases, leaving 5 bases of the junction unmatched. CDR3 sequence: CASSWLAGGPTGELFF. DNA for the CDR3: TGTGCCAGCAGTTGGCTAGCGGGGGGCCCCACCGGGGAGCTGTTTTTT.

This clone was observed a handful of times. The V gene is TRBV30, the J gene TRBJ1-2; 12 bases fit TRBD1. CDR1 is GTSNPN and CDR2 is SVGIG in the germline V gene (reference sequence). The CDR3 is made up of 14 amino acids. Trimming at V came to 8 bases and at J to 2 bases, leaving 6 bases not matched to a gene. The CDR3 bases are TGTGCCGCAACGGGACAGGGGGCGAACTATGGCTACACCTTC. Translated, it gives CAATGQGANYGYTF.

This clone was counted only a few times. CDR3 coding DNA: TGTGCCAGCAGCTTGGGACTAGCGGGGACCTACGAGCAGTACTTC. This gives the protein CASSLGLAGTYEQYF. This chain joins TRBV9 and TRBJ2-7; 13 bases map to TRBD2. Germline CDR1 reads SGDLS; CDR2 reads YYNGEE. CDR3 length: 15 residues. With 4 bases clipped from V and 2 bases from J, the junction kept 3 bases outside the gene matches.

This chain connects TRBV28 to TRBJ2-4, with 9 bases that match TRBD2. The germline V gene encodes CDR1 MDHEN and CDR2 SYDVKM. With 3 bases clipped from V and 2 bases from J, the junction kept 14 bases outside the gene matches. The CDR3 loop spans 19 amino acids. DNA of the CDR3: TGTGCCAGCAGTTTGGCGGCGGGAGGGGTTAAGGTGACCAAAAACATTCAGTACTTC. Encoded protein: CASSLAAGGVKVTKNIQYF.

This clone was seen once. The chain joins TRBV7-2 to TRBJ2-3; D might be TRBD2 (6 bases). Germline assignment: CDR1 SGHTA and CDR2 FQGNSA. V lost 1 base and J lost 2, with 10 bases in between. CDR3 length: 15 amino acids. The CDR3 DNA sequence: TGTGCCAGCAGCTTAGTTAGCGGAATCACAGATACGCAGTATTTT. Protein sequence: CASSLVSGITDTQYF.

This clone was counted only a few times. The chain has TRBV7-9 and TRBJ2-7; 10 bases fit TRBD2. Germline lookup yields CDR1 SEHNR and CDR2 FQNEAQ (reference sequence). The V gene end was trimmed by 5 bases and the J gene end by 1 base; junction bases not matched to a gene: 8. The CDR3 contains 16 residues. CDR3 nucleotide sequence: TGTGCCAGCAGCCTAGGATCTAGCGGGGGATCCTACGAGCAGTACTTC. It codes for CASSLGSSGGSYEQYF.

This clone has more than one count but fewer than ten. The genes are TRBV11-3 and TRBJ1-2; no clear D gene. V lost 6 bases and J 8 bases, leaving 10 bases between the germline ends. Germline V lookup: CDR1 SGHNT, CDR2 YENEEA. The CDR3 spans 11 residues. The CDR3 loop reads CASRLAGGYTF. CDR3 nucleotide sequence: TGTGCCAGCAGACTCGCGGGAGGCTACACCTTC. Supplemented by reference TRBV11-3 and TRBJ1-2, the full variable domain reads EAGVVQSPRYKIIEKKQPVAFWCNPISGHNTLYWYLQNLGQGPELLIRYENEEAVDDSQLPKDRFSAERLKGVDSTLKIQPAELGDSAVYLCASRLAGGYTFGSGTRLTVV.

This clone was observed once. The V gene is TRBV7-7, the J gene TRBJ1-1; 7 bases agree with TRBD1. The CDR3 consists of 13 residues. The germline CDR1 and CDR2 sequences are SSHAT and FNYEAQ (reference sequence). V trimming: 5 bases; J trimming: 0 bases; junction bases outside the gene matches: 0. The CDR3, as DNA: TGTGCCAGCAGCCAGGGGGTGAACACTGAAGCTTTCTTT. Amino acids: CASSQGVNTEAFF.

The chain carries TRBV7-2 and TRBJ1-2, with D tentatively TRBD1 (5 bases). There are 14 residues in the CDR3. The germline V gene encodes CDR1 SGHTA and CDR2 FQGNSA. The V end lost 2 bases, the J end lost 0 bases, and 7 bases lay between the germline ends. This CDR3 is CASSLSTANYGYTF. Here the CDR3 DNA reads TGTGCCAGCAGCTTATCGACAGCTAACTATGGCTACACCTTC.